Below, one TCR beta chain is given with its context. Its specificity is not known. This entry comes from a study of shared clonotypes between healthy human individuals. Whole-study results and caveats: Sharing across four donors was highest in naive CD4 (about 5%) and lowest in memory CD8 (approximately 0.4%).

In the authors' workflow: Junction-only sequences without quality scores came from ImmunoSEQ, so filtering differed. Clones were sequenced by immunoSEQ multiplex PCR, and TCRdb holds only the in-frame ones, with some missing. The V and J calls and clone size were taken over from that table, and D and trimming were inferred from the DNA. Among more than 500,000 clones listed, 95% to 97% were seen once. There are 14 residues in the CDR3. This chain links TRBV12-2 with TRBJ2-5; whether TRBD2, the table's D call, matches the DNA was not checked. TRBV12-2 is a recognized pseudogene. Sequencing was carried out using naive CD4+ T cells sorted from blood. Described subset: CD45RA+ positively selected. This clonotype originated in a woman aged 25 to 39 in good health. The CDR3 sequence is CASRNTLALETQYF. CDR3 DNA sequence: TGTGCAAGTCGGAACACCCTAGCGTTGGAGACCCAGTACTTC.